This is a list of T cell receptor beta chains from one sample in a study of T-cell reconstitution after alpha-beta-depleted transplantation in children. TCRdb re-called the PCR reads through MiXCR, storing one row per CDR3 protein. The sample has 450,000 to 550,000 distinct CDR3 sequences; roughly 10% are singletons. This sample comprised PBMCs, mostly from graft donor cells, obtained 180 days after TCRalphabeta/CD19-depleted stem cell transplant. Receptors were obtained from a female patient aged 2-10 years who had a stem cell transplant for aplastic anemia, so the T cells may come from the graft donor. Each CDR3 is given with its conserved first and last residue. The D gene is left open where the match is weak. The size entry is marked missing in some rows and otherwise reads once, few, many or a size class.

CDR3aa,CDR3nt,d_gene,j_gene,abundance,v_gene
CASSQGVTEAFF,TGTGCCAGCAGCCAAGGGGTGACTGAAGCTTTCTTT,.,TRBJ1-1,few,TRBV28
CASSSPHKNTEAFF,TGTGCCAGCAGTTCTCCACATAAGAACACTGAAGCTTTCTTT,.,TRBJ1-1,.,TRBV6-5
CASWGLGSGANVLTF,TGTGCCAGCTGGGGTCTCGGCTCTGGGGCCAACGTCCTGACTTTC,.,TRBJ2-6,.,TRBV6-2/TRBV6-3
CASSQGGGGRAFGETHYF,TGTGCCAGCAGCCAGGGGGGTGGCGGGAGGGCCTTTGGGGAGACCCATTACTTC,TRBD2,TRBJ2-5,.,TRBV11-2
CSARDRVSWDRDYEQYF,TGCAGTGCTAGAGATCGGGTTTCCTGGGACAGGGACTACGAGCAGTACTTC,TRBD1,TRBJ2-7,.,TRBV20-1
CASSWGTVHFQPQHF,TGTGCCAGCAGTTGGGGGACAGTACACTTTCAGCCCCAGCATTTT,TRBD1,TRBJ1-5,.,TRBV6-5
CASSPALPMGETQYF,TGTGCCAGTAGTCCCGCCCTTCCTATGGGAGAGACCCAGTACTTC,.,TRBJ2-5,few,TRBV19
CASQGARTGELFF,TGTGCCAGCCAGGGGGCGCGGACCGGGGAGCTGTTTTTT,TRBD1,TRBJ2-2,many,TRBV12-3/TRBV12-4
CASSYSGDNQPQHF,TGTGCCAGCAGTTACTCAGGGGACAATCAGCCCCAGCATTTT,.,TRBJ1-5,many,TRBV6-5
CASRDRGGQPQHF,TGTGCCAGTCGCGACAGGGGCGGACAGCCCCAGCATTTT,TRBD1,TRBJ1-5,.,TRBV19
CSVEMTSGYWASNEQFF,TGCAGCGTTGAGATGACTAGCGGGTATTGGGCTTCCAATGAGCAGTTCTTC,TRBD2,TRBJ2-1,many,TRBV29-1
CASSPTRAKNIQYF,TGTGCCAGCAGTCCAACCCGAGCCAAAAACATTCAGTACTTC,.,TRBJ2-4,few,TRBV12-3/TRBV12-4
CSAREATAPEYGYTF,TGCAGTGCTAGAGAGGCTACAGCACCGGAATATGGCTACACCTTC,.,TRBJ1-2,few,TRBV20-1
CASSHAPDRNEQFF,TGTGCCAGCAGCCACGCCCCGGACCGCAATGAGCAGTTCTTC,.,TRBJ2-1,.,TRBV7-8
CAISESGTLARNIQYF,TGTGCCATCAGTGAGTCCGGGACACTAGCCAGAAACATTCAGTACTTC,.,TRBJ2-4,few,TRBV10-3
CASSPFRQRNEKLFF,TGTGCCAGCAGCCCTTTTCGACAGCGGAATGAAAAACTGTTTTTT,.,TRBJ1-4,few,TRBV7-2
CSARPNGGQPQHF,TGCAGTGCTAGACCGAATGGAGGGCAGCCCCAGCATTTT,.,TRBJ1-5,few,TRBV20-1
CASSISLTEYEQYF,TGTGCCAGCAGCATCTCCCTTACTGAATACGAGCAGTACTTC,.,TRBJ2-7,.,TRBV7-2
CASSPQEGVGNTIYF,TGTGCCAGCTCACCACAGGAAGGCGTTGGAAACACCATATATTTT,.,TRBJ1-3,few,TRBV18
CSASWDRGHGPYNEQFF,TGCAGTGCTAGCTGGGACAGGGGGCATGGCCCTTACAATGAGCAGTTCTTC,TRBD1,TRBJ2-1,few,TRBV20-1
CATSVRTGANSPLHF,TGTGCCACCAGCGTACGGACAGGGGCCAATTCACCCCTCCACTTT,TRBD1,TRBJ1-6,few,TRBV15
CASSQGGLGRYEQYF,TGTGCCAGCAGCCAGGGGGGACTGGGAAGGTACGAGCAGTACTTC,.,TRBJ2-7,.,TRBV7-3
CASSGGLAGQVDTQYF,TGCGCCAGCAGTGGGGGACTAGCGGGACAGGTAGATACGCAGTATTTT,TRBD2,TRBJ2-3,.,TRBV10-1
CASSLVGGVDGYTF,TGTGCCAGCAGCCTGGTTGGGGGTGTGGATGGCTACACCTTC,.,TRBJ1-2,.,TRBV12-3/TRBV12-4
CAADLGRGGTGELFF,TGTGCCGCGGACCTGGGCAGGGGGGGTACCGGGGAGCTGTTTTTT,.,TRBJ2-2,.,TRBV28
CASSLGGPQPQHF,TGTGCCAGCAGCTTAGGGGGGCCTCAGCCCCAGCATTTT,.,TRBJ1-5,many,TRBV7-2
CASSMISGSFTDTQYF,TGTGCCAGCAGCATGATTAGCGGATCTTTCACAGATACGCAGTATTTT,.,TRBJ2-3,few,TRBV7-9
CASSYSLLFPTSGDSNTGELFF,TGTGCCAGCAGTTACTCGCTATTGTTCCCGACTAGCGGGGATTCGAACACCGGGGAGCTGTTTTTT,TRBD2,TRBJ2-2,.,TRBV6-2/TRBV6-3
CASSQQTGTSGTSEQFF,TGTGCCAGCAGCCAGCAAACCGGGACTAGCGGGACCAGTGAGCAGTTCTTC,TRBD2,TRBJ2-1,.,TRBV4-2
CASPKLAGGPIEQFF,TGTGCCAGCCCCAAACTAGCGGGAGGGCCAATTGAGCAGTTCTTC,TRBD2,TRBJ2-1,.,TRBV6-1
CASSPGLAGGRETQYF,TGTGCCAGCAGCCCCGGACTAGCGGGAGGGCGTGAGACCCAGTACTTC,TRBD2,TRBJ2-5,.,TRBV7-9
CASSLGPGTRDGKNIQYF,TGTGCCAGCAGCTTAGGTCCTGGGACTCGGGACGGCAAAAACATTCAGTACTTC,.,TRBJ2-4,few,TRBV7-8
CASNLRGRGLWSTEAFF,TGTGCCAGCAACCTCAGGGGGCGCGGGTTATGGAGCACTGAAGCTTTCTTT,TRBD1,TRBJ1-1,.,TRBV12-3/TRBV12-4
CATSRGGSRSDTQYF,TGTGCCACCAGCAGAGGAGGGAGTCGCTCAGATACGCAGTATTTT,.,TRBJ2-3,many,TRBV15
CASSFLIRSRGALRVNEQFF,TGCGCCAGCAGCTTTTTGATTAGATCGCGGGGCGCTTTGCGCGTCAATGAGCAGTTCTTC,.,TRBJ2-1,.,TRBV5-1
CASRSRDKSYEQYF,TGTGCCAGCAGATCGCGGGACAAGTCCTACGAGCAGTACTTC,.,TRBJ2-7,.,TRBV28
CASSPGTAGPQHF,TGTGCCAGCTCACCAGGGACGGCCGGGCCCCAGCATTTT,.,TRBJ1-5,few,TRBV18